Presented here are 11 T cell receptor beta chains from one specimen sequenced in a study of cytomegalovirus exposure and HLA in healthy donors. PCR was performed using 60 Vbeta and 13 Jbeta primers. Assay used: immunoSEQ multiplex PCR; TCRdb lists only in-frame clones, some missing. The data show fewer than 200,000 clones, roughly 80% seen once. The specimen sequenced was PBMCs. The source of these receptors is a human donor in good health.

The chain combines TRBV7-8 with TRBJ2-7; TRBD1 is a possible D gene (6 bases). V shed 5 bases and J shed 0 bases, with 11 bases lying between them. Per the germline V gene, CDR1 is SGHVS and CDR2 is FQNEAQ. The CDR3 covers 14 residues. DNA of the CDR3: TGTGCCAGCAGCCTTCGGGACACCTCCTACGAGCAGTACTTC. Amino acids: CASSLRDTSYEQYF. The whole variable domain, remainder taken from reference TRBV7-8 and TRBJ2-7, is GAGVSQSPRYKVAKRGQDVALRCDPISGHVSLFWYQQALGQGPEFLTYFQNEAQLDKSGLPSDRFFAERPEGSVSTLKIQRTQQEDSAVYLCASSLRDTSYEQYFGPGTRLTVT.

V and J are TRBV27 and TRBJ2-7; 7 bases map to TRBD2. The CDR3 totals 13 residues. Germline CDR1 is MNHEY and CDR2 is SMNVEV (reference sequence). The trim removed 0 bases at V and 6 bases at J, leaving 2 bases unmatched. The CDR3 reads CASSLSWGGEQYF. The CDR3 region has the DNA TGTGCCAGCAGTTTATCTTGGGGGGGCGAGCAGTACTTC.

The chain carries TRBV2 and TRBJ2-3, with a tentative D call TRBD1 (6 bases). Germline values: CDR1 SNHLY, CDR2 FYNNEI. The CDR3 runs to 16 residues. V lost 1 base, J lost 3 bases, and 14 bases lay in between. The CDR3 sequence is CASSEVQGRVTDTQYF. The DNA for the CDR3 is TGTGCCAGCAGTGAAGTACAGGGTCGGGTAACAGATACGCAGTATTTT.

The chain joins TRBV2 to TRBJ1-2; possibly TRBD1 for D (6 bases). Germline CDR1 SNHLY, CDR2 FYNNEI. This CDR3 spans 13 amino acids. V was shortened by 2 bases and J by 6 bases, with 10 bases between the two germline ends. Here the CDR3 DNA reads TGTGCCAGCAGTGAATGGCAGGGGAATGGCTACACCTTC. It translates to CASSEWQGNGYTF.

The chain combines TRBV19 with TRBJ2-3; 11 nucleotides line up with TRBD2. The CDR3 sequence is 16 residues long. Germline CDR1 and CDR2: LNHDA and SQIVND (reference sequence). The V and J ends lost 1 base and 3 bases, in that order; junction bases with no gene match: 3. CDR3 sequence reads: CASSIGLAGTTDTQYF. CDR3 DNA: TGTGCCAGTAGTATAGGACTAGCGGGGACGACAGATACGCAGTATTTT.

This clone was seen a few times. The chain has TRBV11-2 and TRBJ2-3; TRBD2 aligns across 8 bases. The CDR3 has 14 residues. V was pared by 4 bases and J by 3 bases, with 3 bases of the junction left unmatched. CDR1 is SGHAT and CDR2 is FQNNGV in the germline V gene. Here the CDR3 reads CASSSLAGTDTQYF. The CDR3 nucleotides read TGTGCCAGCAGCTCGCTAGCGGGTACAGATACGCAGTATTTT.

The chain is built from TRBV4-2 and TRBJ1-6; tentatively, D is TRBD1 (6 bases). CDR1 and CDR2 (germline): LGHNA, YNFKEQ. Trimming removed 5 bases at V and 9 bases at J, with 17 bases between. CDR3 length equals 15 residues. The CDR3 here is CASSESDRTGSPLHF. In nucleotides, the CDR3 is TGTGCCAGCAGCGAAAGCGACAGGACCGGTTCACCCCTCCACTTT.

The V call is TRBV2, the J call TRBJ2-1; TRBD2 agrees at 10 bases. Germline V gives CDR1 SNHLY, CDR2 FYNNEI. With V trimmed by 8 bases and J by 6 bases, 7 bases remained unmatched. There are 14 residues in the CDR3. CDR3: CASPPGLALNEQFF. The CDR3 nucleotides read TGTGCCAGCCCACCGGGACTAGCGCTCAATGAGCAGTTCTTC.

The rearrangement links TRBV7-9 to TRBJ2-4; TRBD1 matches at 9 bases. Germline V gene lookup returns CDR1 SEHNR and CDR2 FQNEAQ (reference sequence). There are 15 residues in the CDR3. V lost 5 bases and J lost 8; bases outside the gene matches: 10. The CDR3 protein is CASSRGQGLMDIQYF. The CDR3 DNA sequence: TGTGCCAGCAGCAGGGGACAGGGCTTAATGGACATTCAGTACTTC. The full variable domain, its missing parts supplied by reference TRBV7-9 and TRBJ2-4, is DTGVSQNPRHKITKRGQNVTFRCDPISEHNRLYWYRQTLGQGPEFLTYFQNEAQLEKSRLLSDRFSAERPKGSFSTLEIQRTEQGDSAMYLCASSRGQGLMDIQYFGAGTRLSVL.

The chain has TRBV11-3 and TRBJ2-1, with 8 nucleotides matching TRBD2. The CDR3 sequence is 16 residues long. Germline CDR1 reads SGHNT; CDR2 reads YENEEA. J was trimmed by 4 bases and V by 4 bases; bases with no gene match: 9. Here the CDR3 DNA reads TGTGCCAGCAGCTCTCCGGCCGGGGGGGTATACAATGAGCAGTTCTTC. Protein sequence: CASSSPAGGVYNEQFF.

V and J are TRBV7-2 and TRBJ2-4; 7 bases match TRBD2. CDR1 is SGHTA and CDR2 is FQGNSA in the germline V gene. The CDR3 runs 16 residues. V lost 5 bases, J lost 4 bases, and 11 bases stayed unmatched. In DNA, the CDR3 is TGTGCCAGCAGCCCTGGTGGGCGGGGGACTAAAAACATTCAGTACTTC. Amino acid sequence: CASSPGGRGTKNIQYF.